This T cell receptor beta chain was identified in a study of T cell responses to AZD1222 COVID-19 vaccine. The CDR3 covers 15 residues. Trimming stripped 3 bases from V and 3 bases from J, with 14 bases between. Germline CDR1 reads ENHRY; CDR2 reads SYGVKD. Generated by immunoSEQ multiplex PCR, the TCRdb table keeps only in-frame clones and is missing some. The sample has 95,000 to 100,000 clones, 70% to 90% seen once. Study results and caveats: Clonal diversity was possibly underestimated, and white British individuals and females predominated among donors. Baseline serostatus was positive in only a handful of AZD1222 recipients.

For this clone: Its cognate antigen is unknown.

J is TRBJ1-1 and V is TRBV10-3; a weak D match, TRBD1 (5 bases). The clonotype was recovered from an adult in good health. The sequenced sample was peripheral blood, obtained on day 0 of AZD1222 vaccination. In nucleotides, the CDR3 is TGTGCCATCAGTGAATCGACAGTAGTTTACACTGAAGCTTTCTTT. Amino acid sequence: CAISESTVVYTEAFF.